The 2 T cell receptor beta chains below all came from one sample that was sequenced in a study of beta chain features in type 1 diabetes. General study points: In all four CD4+ subsets, TCRB CDR3 length was significantly, moderately reduced in type 1 diabetes.

The isolated RNA, all of it, was reverse transcribed, so expressed TCRB transcripts were what got sequenced. Generated by immunoSEQ multiplex PCR, the TCRdb table keeps only in-frame clones and is missing some. Counted here are 250,000 to 350,000 clones, about 15% occurring once; the ten biggest clones make up about 0.014%. These TCRs are of unknown antigen specificity. The sequenced sample was naive CD4+ T cells from blood. These TCRs come from a man younger than 35 with type 1 diabetes.

CDR3: CAIRGLAGPDEQFF. In nucleotides, the CDR3 is TGTGCCATCAGGGGACTAGCGGGACCTGATGAGCAGTTCTTC. The chain carries TRBV10-3 and TRBJ2-1; 13 bases line up with TRBD2. This CDR3 has 14 residues. Germline CDR1 and CDR2: ENHRY and SYGVKD. J lost 8 bases, V lost 6 bases, and 4 bases had no gene match.

This clone has a handful of counts. The gene calls are TRBV5-1 and TRBJ2-1; TRBD1 aligns across 8 bases. Germline CDR1 and CDR2: SGHRS and YFSETQ. CDR3 size: 15 residues. Trimming cost V 2 bases and J 3 bases; bases outside gene matches: 4. The CDR3 nucleotides read TGCGCCAGCAGCTTCGGACAGGGCCACTACAATGAGCAGTTCTTC. It is translated as CASSFGQGHYNEQFF.